Shown below are 17 T cell receptor beta chains from a single sample sequenced in a study of circulating CD8 cells and anti-PD-1 response in melanoma (dated by TCRdb to the early 2020s). A BD FACSAria II cell sorter was used to sort four subsets, defined by PD-1 and/or TIGIT, from live CD3+CD8+TCRalphabeta+ cells. The instrument given in TCRdb is NextSeq 500. Starting from about 16 ng of total RNA, TCR libraries were made with the QIAseq Immune Repertoire RNA Library Kit, Human TCR Panel. TCRdb's own reprocessing of the public reads used fastp at Q25 and MiXCR and kept productive beta chains. Here each entry gathers all rows of one CDR3 protein and keeps the most common genes and DNA. Here the sample has some 180 distinct CDR3 sequences; approximately 14% occur a single time. The ten largest clones represent 25% to 35% of the sample. The material was CD8+ T cells from PBMCs, obtained at baseline or after one month of anti-PD-1 therapy (not recorded which). These receptors all come from a human donor with melanoma.

Relative to its sample, this clonotype is large (0.1 to 1%). The rearrangement links TRBV6-4 to TRBJ2-5; TRBD1 agrees at 8 bases. Germline trimming cut 3 bases from V and 5 bases from J; bases unmatched to any gene: 8. Germline V CDR1 and CDR2: MRHNA, SNTAGT. The CDR3 extends over 15 amino acids. DNA of the CDR3: TGTGCCAGCAGTGAAACGACAGGGGCCGGGGAGACCCAGTACTTC. It translates to CASSETTGAGETQYF.

Judged by abundance, this clonotype is medium-sized. Possible read error: a much larger clone is one base away. V gene TRBV2 combines with J gene TRBJ2-1; 7 nucleotides line up with TRBD2. There are 16 residues in the CDR3. V shed 1 base, J shed 4 bases, and the junction held 7 bases outside the gene matches. The germline gives CDR1 SNHLY, CDR2 FYNNEI. CDR3 nucleotide sequence: TGTGCCAGCAGTGAAGGGGCTAGCGGAAATTACAATGAGCAGTTCTTC. Translating gives CASSEGASGNYNEQFF.

This clonotype is labeled as large. The rearrangement uses TRBV24-1 and TRBJ2-1, with D possibly called TRBD1 or TRBD2 (5 bases each). With 5 bases removed from V and 0 bases from J, the gap between germline ends came to 13 bases. The germline gives CDR1 KGHDR, CDR2 SFDVKD. This CDR3 is 16 amino acids long. The CDR3 DNA is TGTGCCACCAGTGGTGGGGGATTAAGCTCCTACAATGAGCAGTTCTTC. Amino acids: CATSGGGLSSYNEQFF.

Concerning this clonotype: A read error may explain this, as a much larger clone is one base away. The genes are TRBV20-1 and TRBJ2-5, with D unclear. CDR1 and CDR2 (germline): DFQATT, SNEGSKA (reference sequence). The CDR3 is made up of 14 amino acids. The CDR3 loop is CSARANSIQEIQYF. Here the CDR3 DNA reads TGCAGTGCTAGAGCTAACAGTATACAAGAGATCCAGTACTTC.

Judged by abundance, this clonotype is large. V and J are TRBV28 and TRBJ2-1; TRBD2 might be the D (5 bases). V was cut by 5 bases and J by 3 bases, with 14 bases left in between. The germline CDR1 and CDR2 sequences are MDHEN and SYDVKM. The CDR3 sequence is 15 residues long. CDR3 residues: CASSLPERRYNEQFF. CDR3 coding DNA: TGTGCCAGCAGTCTCCCGGAGCGGCGCTACAATGAGCAGTTCTTC.

By frequency in the sample, this clonotype is hyperexpanded. This chain links TRBV9 with TRBJ2-7; D possibly matches TRBD1 or TRBD2 (6 bases each). The germline V gene encodes CDR1 SGDLS and CDR2 YYNGEE. This CDR3 region has 16 residues. Trimming left V 4 bases short and J 5 bases short, with 22 bases between. CDR3 coding DNA: TGTGCCAGCAGCCCCCAGTGGTTGGGGGGCGTCCACGAGCAGTACTTC. Encoded protein: CASSPQWLGGVHEQYF. The full variable domain, completed using reference TRBV9 and TRBJ2-7, is DSGVTQTPKHLITATGQRVTLRCSPRSGDLSVYWYQQSLDQGLQFLIQYYNGEERAKGNILERFSAQQFPDLHSELNLSSLELGDSALYFCASSPQWLGGVHEQYFGPGTRLTVT.

This clonotype is classed as medium-sized. The chain combines TRBV28 with TRBJ2-7; D might be TRBD1 or TRBD2, each matching 5 bases. The germline gives CDR1 MDHEN, CDR2 SYDVKM. V was clipped by 7 bases and J by 10 bases, with 17 bases between them. The CDR3 has 12 residues. The CDR3 DNA follows: TGTGCCAGCACCGCGCCCCGGGGCGGTCAGTACTTC. It codes for CASTAPRGGQYF.

This clonotype is categorized as medium-sized. The rearrangement links TRBV28 to TRBJ2-7; no firm D call. CDR1 is MDHEN and CDR2 is SYDVKM in the germline V gene. The CDR3 runs 14 residues. V was pared by 5 bases and J by 6 bases, with 17 bases between. The CDR3 spells CASSRSGDSSEQYF. The CDR3 coding sequence is TGTGCCAGCAGTCGAAGTGGGGATTCATCCGAGCAGTACTTC.

This clonotype is judged large. The rearrangement uses TRBV29-1 and TRBJ2-1; D unresolved. CDR1 is SQVTM and CDR2 is ANQGSEA in the germline V gene. This CDR3 region has 10 residues. V lost 4 bases to trimming and J lost 8 bases, with 6 bases between them. As DNA, the CDR3 is TGCAGCGTTGTGCAGCATGAGCAGTTCTTC. Translation gives CSVVQHEQFF.

This clonotype is hyperexpanded. This sequence joins TRBV6-2 or TRBV6-3 and TRBJ1-1, with TRBD1 matching 7 bases. With V trimmed by 6 bases and J by 1 base, 2 bases remained unmatched. The CDR3 has 13 amino acids. The germline CDR1 and CDR2 sequences are MNHEY and SVGEGT. The CDR3 DNA is TGTGCCAGCAGCGGACAGGAGAACACTGAAGCTTTCTTT. It yields the protein CASSGQENTEAFF.

On this clonotype itself: This may be a read error: a much more frequent sequence differs by one nucleotide. The rearrangement links TRBV4-3 to TRBJ2-3, with 7 bases fitting TRBD1. Germline V lookup: CDR1 LGHNA, CDR2 YSLEER. The CDR3 is 14 amino acids. In nucleotides, the CDR3 is TGCGCCAGCAGCCAAGAGACAGGGTCAGATATGCAGTATTTT. Amino acid sequence: CASSQETGSDMQYF.

In this sample, this clonotype is large. The V call is TRBV4-2, the J call TRBJ2-3, with D unresolved. Trimming took off 1 base at V and 2 bases at J, with 10 bases between the two ends. The CDR3 loop spans 15 amino acids. Germline CDR1 is LGHNA and CDR2 is YNFKEQ. CDR3 amino acids: CASSQARGDTDTQYF. The CDR3 DNA sequence: TGTGCCAGCAGCCAAGCGAGAGGTGACACAGATACGCAGTATTTT.

This clonotype is medium-sized within its sample. Relative to the germline gene, one junction end is altered; a read error may explain this. The chain employs TRBV4-3 and TRBJ2-1, with 8 bases matching TRBD2. The CDR3 spans 17 residues. Germline lookup yields CDR1 LGHNA and CDR2 YSLEER. CDR3 loop: CAGSQEGASGGPNEQFF. Written as DNA, the CDR3 is TGCGCCGGCAGCCAAGAAGGTGCCAGCGGGGGCCCCAATGAGCAGTTCTTC.

This clonotype is labeled large. A read error is possible here, since a much larger clone lies one base away. The chain carries TRBV3-1 and TRBJ1-2, with 8 bases identical to TRBD1. Germline lookup yields CDR1 LGHDT and CDR2 YNNKEL (reference sequence). CDR3 length: 14 residues. After removal of 4 bases from V and 6 bases from J, the junction contained 7 bases not matched to a gene. CDR3 coding DNA: TGTGCCAGCAGCCTCAGCGGACAGGGCGATGGCTACACCTTC. Translating gives CASSLSGQGDGYTF.

In its sample, this clonotype is medium-sized. The chain couples TRBV20-1 to TRBJ2-7; 11 bases map to TRBD2. The length of the CDR3 is 15 residues. J was trimmed by 3 bases and V by 0 bases; bases with no gene match: 4. Germline loops: CDR1 DFQATT, CDR2 SNEGSKA (reference sequence). CDR3 amino acids: CSARETGLADYEQYF. DNA for the CDR3: TGCAGTGCTAGAGAAACGGGACTAGCGGACTACGAGCAGTACTTC.

There are a few counts of this clonotype. The chain is built from TRBV27 and TRBJ2-2; the D is unclear. The germline V gene encodes CDR1 MNHEY and CDR2 SMNVEV (reference sequence). CDR3 size: 14 residues. V was trimmed by 4 bases and J by 1 base, leaving 7 bases between them. In DNA, the CDR3 is TGTGCCAGCAGTTCACACTTGAACACCGGGGAGCTGTTTTTT. This gives the protein CASSSHLNTGELFF.

This clonotype has more than one count but fewer than ten. The rearrangement links TRBV14 to TRBJ2-7; D call uncertain. This CDR3 comprises 13 residues. The V end lost 0 bases, the J end lost 2 bases, and 5 bases lay between the germline ends. CDR1 and CDR2 from the germline V gene are SGHDN and FVKESK. The CDR3 DNA is TGTGCCAGCAGCCAAGATCCTACCTACGAGCAGTACTTC. It encodes CASSQDPTYEQYF.